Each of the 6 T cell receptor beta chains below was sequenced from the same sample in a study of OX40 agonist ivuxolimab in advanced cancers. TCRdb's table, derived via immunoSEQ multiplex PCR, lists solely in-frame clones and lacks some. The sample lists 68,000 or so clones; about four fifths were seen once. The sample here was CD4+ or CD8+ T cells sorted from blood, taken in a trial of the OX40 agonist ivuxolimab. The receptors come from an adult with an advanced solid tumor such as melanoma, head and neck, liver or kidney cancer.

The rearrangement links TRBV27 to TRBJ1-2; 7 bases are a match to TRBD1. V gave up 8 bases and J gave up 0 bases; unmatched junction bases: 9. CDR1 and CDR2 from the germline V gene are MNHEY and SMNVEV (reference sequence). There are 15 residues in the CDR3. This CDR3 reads CASRDSSISNYGYTF. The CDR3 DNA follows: TGTGCCAGCCGGGACAGCTCCATTTCTAACTATGGCTACACCTTC.

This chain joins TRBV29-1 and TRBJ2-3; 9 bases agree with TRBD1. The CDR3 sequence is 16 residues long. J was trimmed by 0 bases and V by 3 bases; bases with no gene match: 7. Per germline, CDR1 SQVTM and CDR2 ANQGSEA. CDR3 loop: CSVDSPGTGSTDTQYF. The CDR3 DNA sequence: TGCAGCGTTGATTCCCCCGGGACAGGGAGCACAGATACGCAGTATTTT.

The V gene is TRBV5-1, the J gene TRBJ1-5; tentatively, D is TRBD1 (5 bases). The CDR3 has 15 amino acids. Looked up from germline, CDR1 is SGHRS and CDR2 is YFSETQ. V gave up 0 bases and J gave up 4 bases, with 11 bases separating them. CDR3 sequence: CASSLDWGGNQPQHF. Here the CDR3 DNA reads TGCGCCAGCAGCTTGGATTGGGGGGGGAATCAGCCCCAGCATTTT.

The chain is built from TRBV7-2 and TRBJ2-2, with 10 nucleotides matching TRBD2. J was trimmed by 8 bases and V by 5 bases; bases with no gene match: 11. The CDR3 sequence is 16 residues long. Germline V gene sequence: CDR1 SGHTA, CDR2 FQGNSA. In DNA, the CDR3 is TGTGCCAGCAGCCTAAACCAGCGGGGGGGCCGAGGGGAGCTGTTTTTT. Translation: CASSLNQRGGRGELFF.

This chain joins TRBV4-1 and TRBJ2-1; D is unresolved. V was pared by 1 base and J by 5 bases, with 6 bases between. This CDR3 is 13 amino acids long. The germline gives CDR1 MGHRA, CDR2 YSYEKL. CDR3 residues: CASSQGMNNEQFF. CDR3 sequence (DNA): TGCGCCAGCAGCCAAGGGATGAACAATGAGCAGTTCTTC.

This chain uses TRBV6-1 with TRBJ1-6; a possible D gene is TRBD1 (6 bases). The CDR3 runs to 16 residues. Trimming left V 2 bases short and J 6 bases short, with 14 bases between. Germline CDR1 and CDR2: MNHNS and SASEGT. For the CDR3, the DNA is TGTGCCAGCAGTGAAAGTTCAGGCAGGGGTAATTCACCCCTCCACTTT. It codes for CASSESSGRGNSPLHF.